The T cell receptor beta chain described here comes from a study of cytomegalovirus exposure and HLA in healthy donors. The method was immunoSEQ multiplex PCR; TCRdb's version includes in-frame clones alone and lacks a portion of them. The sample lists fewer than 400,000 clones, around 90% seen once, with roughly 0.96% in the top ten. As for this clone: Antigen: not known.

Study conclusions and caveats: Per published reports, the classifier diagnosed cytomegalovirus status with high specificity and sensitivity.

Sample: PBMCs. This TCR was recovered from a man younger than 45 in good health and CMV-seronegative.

CDR3 in DNA: TGTGCCAGCAGCTTGGAGGGCTTCTCTGGCTACACCTTC. Its protein is CASSLEGFSGYTF. The genes are TRBV7-9 and TRBJ1-2; no firm D call. The CDR3 runs 13 residues. V shed 3 bases and J shed 7 bases, with 12 bases lying between them. Germline V lookup: CDR1 SEHNR, CDR2 FQNEAQ (reference sequence).